Listed below are T cell receptor beta chains from one sample, sequenced in a study of prognosis after radiotherapy for stage I lung cancer. TCRdb ran MiXCR on the multiplex PCR reads and lists one entry per CDR3 protein. The sample shows fewer than 20,000 distinct CDR3 sequences, 45% to 70% of them seen only once. The sample here was PBMCs, taken before or after stereotactic body radiation therapy (not recorded which). These receptors originate from a donor older than 45 with non-small cell lung cancer. The conserved cysteine and the conserved F or W are not part of the CDR3 here. Fields, in order: CDR3 protein, clone size, V gene, J gene. Rows give clone size only sometimes, using once, few, many, or a class for an expanded clone.

CDR3: ASSLRVCQGGSNEQF
size: once
V: TRBV5-1
J: TRBJ2-1

CDR3: SAVWTGVEQY
size: NA
V: TRBV20-1
J: TRBJ2-7

CDR3: ASGLQGAGNTIY
size: many
V: TRBV12-5
J: TRBJ1-3

CDR3: ASSPDSWEVGYT
size: NA
V: TRBV18
J: TRBJ1-2

CDR3: ASSYGTRGSYGYT
size: NA
V: TRBV6-5
J: TRBJ1-2

CDR3: ASSPINRGRKPYNEQF
size: many
V: TRBV4-1
J: TRBJ2-1

CDR3: ASSPGMNTEAF
size: NA
V: TRBV5-1
J: TRBJ1-1

CDR3: ASSFSGGPMGEQF
size: medium-sized
V: TRBV7-6
J: TRBJ2-1

CDR3: ASSRTLEYQPQH
size: NA
V: TRBV9
J: TRBJ1-5

CDR3: ASSPERRANYGYT
size: many
V: TRBV7-9
J: TRBJ1-2

CDR3: ASREGGGETQY
size: many
V: TRBV2
J: TRBJ2-5

CDR3: ASRHSGPP
size: many
V: TRBV6-1
J: TRBJ2-7

CDR3: ASPAGPQGGDNEQF
size: NA
V: TRBV11-1
J: TRBJ2-1

CDR3: ASSSGQGGGNEQF
size: NA
V: TRBV5-1
J: TRBJ2-1

CDR3: ASSLAGVSYNTEAF
size: NA
V: TRBV11-2
J: TRBJ1-1

CDR3: ASAKGTANEKLF
size: many
V: TRBV2
J: TRBJ1-4

CDR3: ASILSGSASEQY
size: NA
V: TRBV28
J: TRBJ2-7

CDR3: ASSWYYNEQF
size: NA
V: TRBV6-2/TRBV6-3
J: TRBJ2-1

CDR3: TSSDASGYYEQY
size: NA
V: TRBV2
J: TRBJ2-7

CDR3: ASSNGKGTGALADTPY
size: once
V: TRBV7-9
J: TRBJ2-3

CDR3: AISDGRGYEQY
size: many
V: TRBV10-3
J: TRBJ2-7

CDR3: SAPDRGLEQY
size: NA
V: TRBV20-1
J: TRBJ2-7

CDR3: ASSPNQGNTIY
size: many
V: TRBV7-3
J: TRBJ1-3

CDR3: ASSIRGYGYT
size: many
V: TRBV19
J: TRBJ1-2

CDR3: ASSRSFGDTQY
size: NA
V: TRBV5-1
J: TRBJ2-3

CDR3: ASSYSAGRRAF
size: many
V: TRBV6-2/TRBV6-3
J: TRBJ1-1

CDR3: ASSYGTPSDTQY
size: NA
V: TRBV6-9
J: TRBJ2-3

CDR3: ASSPAWIDRQY
size: NA
V: TRBV28
J: TRBJ2-3

CDR3: SARVRTGSPEAF
size: NA
V: TRBV20-1
J: TRBJ1-1

CDR3: ASSSGNRGLETQY
size: NA
V: TRBV27
J: TRBJ2-5

CDR3: ASSRGPMNTEAF
size: NA
V: TRBV6-2/TRBV6-3
J: TRBJ1-1

CDR3: ASSPLGNHPQH
size: NA
V: TRBV6-2/TRBV6-3
J: TRBJ1-5

CDR3: ASTPSVGELF
size: NA
V: TRBV6-1
J: TRBJ2-2

CDR3: ASRERPSAEAF
size: many
V: TRBV7-3
J: TRBJ1-1

CDR3: ATSRDTGGVGDKNNEQF
size: NA
V: TRBV15
J: TRBJ2-1

CDR3: ASVGGGRNEQF
size: NA
V: TRBV28
J: TRBJ2-1

CDR3: ASSARRPGGANVLT
size: many
V: TRBV9
J: TRBJ2-6

CDR3: ATYISFADTQY
size: many
V: TRBV6-1
J: TRBJ2-3

CDR3: ASSPFFHEQF
size: medium-sized
V: TRBV11-2
J: TRBJ2-1

CDR3: SAREGLAVAYEQY
size: NA
V: TRBV20-1
J: TRBJ2-7